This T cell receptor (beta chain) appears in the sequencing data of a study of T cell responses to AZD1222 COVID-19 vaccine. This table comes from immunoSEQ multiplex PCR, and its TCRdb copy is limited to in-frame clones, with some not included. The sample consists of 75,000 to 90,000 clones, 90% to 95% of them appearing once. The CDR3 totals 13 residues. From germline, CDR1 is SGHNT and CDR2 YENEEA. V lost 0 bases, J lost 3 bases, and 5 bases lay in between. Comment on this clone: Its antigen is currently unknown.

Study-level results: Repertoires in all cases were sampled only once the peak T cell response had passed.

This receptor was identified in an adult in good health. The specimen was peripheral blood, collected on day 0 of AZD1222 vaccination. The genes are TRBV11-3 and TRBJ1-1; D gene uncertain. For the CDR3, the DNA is TGTGCCAGCAGCTTAGAACCATACACTGAAGCTTTCTTT. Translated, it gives CASSLEPYTEAFF.